This T cell receptor beta chain is drawn from a study of blood T cell repertoires in COVID-19. Participants spanned ages about 18 to 90 years and resided in roughly 22 US areas. Participants' reported clinical history set cohort assignment. For recovered donors of Cohort 3, there were two negative PCRs, clearance, or symptom resolution. Germline V gene sequence: CDR1 MNHEY, CDR2 SVGAGI. CDR3 length: 14 residues. With 7 bases clipped from V and 4 bases from J, the junction kept 5 bases outside the gene matches. The assay was immunoSEQ multiplex PCR, and TCRdb's table has in-frame clones only and misses some. The sample carries around 230,000 clones, approximately 78% recorded once.

The rearrangement joins TRBV6-5 to TRBJ2-3, with 10 bases aligning to TRBD2. The TCR comes from a middle-aged man who had recovered from COVID-19. The sample consisted of PBMCs or T cells enriched from blood (not recorded which). The CDR3 coding sequence is TGTGCCAGCACCGAGCGGGAGGGAGCAGATACGCAGTATTTT. Translating gives CASTEREGADTQYF.